This T cell receptor (beta chain) came from a study of neurological immune-mediated disorders. Study in general: The approximately 34 multiple sclerosis patients comprised some 30 that were relapsing-remitting and 3 that were secondary progressive. General study findings and limits: One cluster of related CDR3 sequences contained, by phylogenetic grouping, the repertoires of 18 of 34 multiple sclerosis patients and formed a possible signature.

A note on this clonotype: The antigen is not known.

The germline V gene encodes CDR1 SGHDT and CDR2 YYEEEE. The V segment lost 6 bases and the J segment 7 bases; nucleotides outside the gene matches: 9. The CDR3 totals 14 residues. Template-switch 5'RACE cDNA synthesis added a 10-nucleotide unique molecular identifier. MiXCR was run by TCRdb on the 5' RACE reads, yielding one entry per CDR3 protein. The data show about 120,000 distinct CDR3 sequences, approximately 3.2% seen once. This chain uses TRBV5-6 with TRBJ1-4, with TRBD1 identical over 7 bases. Material for sequencing was PBMCs. This TCR was sampled from a young woman with multiple sclerosis. CDR3 residues: CASNDGTESEKLFF. Written as DNA, the CDR3 is TGTGCCAGCAACGACGGGACAGAAAGTGAAAAACTGTTTTTT.